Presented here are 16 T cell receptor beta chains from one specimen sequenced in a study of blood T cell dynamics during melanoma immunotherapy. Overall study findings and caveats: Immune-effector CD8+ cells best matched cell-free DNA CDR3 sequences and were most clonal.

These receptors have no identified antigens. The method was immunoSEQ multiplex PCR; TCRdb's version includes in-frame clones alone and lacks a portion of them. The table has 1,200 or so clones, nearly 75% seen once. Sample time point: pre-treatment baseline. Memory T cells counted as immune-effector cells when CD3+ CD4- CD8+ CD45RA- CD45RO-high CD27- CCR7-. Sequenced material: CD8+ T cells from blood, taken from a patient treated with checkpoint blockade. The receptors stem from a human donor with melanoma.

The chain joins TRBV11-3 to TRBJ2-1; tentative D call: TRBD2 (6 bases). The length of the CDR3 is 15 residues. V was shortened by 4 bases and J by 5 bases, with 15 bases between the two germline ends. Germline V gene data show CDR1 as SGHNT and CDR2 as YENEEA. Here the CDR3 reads CASSSSGPGDNEQFF. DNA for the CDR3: TGTGCCAGCAGCTCCAGCGGGCCAGGAGACAATGAGCAGTTCTTC. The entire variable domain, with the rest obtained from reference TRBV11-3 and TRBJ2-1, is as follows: EAGVVQSPRYKIIEKKQPVAFWCNPISGHNTLYWYLQNLGQGPELLIRYENEEAVDDSQLPKDRFSAERLKGVDSTLKIQPAELGDSAVYLCASSSSGPGDNEQFFGPGTRLTVL.

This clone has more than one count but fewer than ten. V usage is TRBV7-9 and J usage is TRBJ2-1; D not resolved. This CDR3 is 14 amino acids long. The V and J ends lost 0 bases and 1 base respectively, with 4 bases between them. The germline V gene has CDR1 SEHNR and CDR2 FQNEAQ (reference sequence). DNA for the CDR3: TGTGCCAGCAGCTTAGCAGGGTCCTACAATGAGCAGTTCTTC. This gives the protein CASSLAGSYNEQFF.

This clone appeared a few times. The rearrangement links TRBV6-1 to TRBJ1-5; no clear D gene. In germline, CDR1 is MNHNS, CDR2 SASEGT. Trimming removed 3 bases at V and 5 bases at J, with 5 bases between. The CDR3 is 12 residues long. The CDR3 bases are TGTGCCAGCAGTGACCTCGATCAGCCCCAGCATTTT. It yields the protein CASSDLDQPQHF.

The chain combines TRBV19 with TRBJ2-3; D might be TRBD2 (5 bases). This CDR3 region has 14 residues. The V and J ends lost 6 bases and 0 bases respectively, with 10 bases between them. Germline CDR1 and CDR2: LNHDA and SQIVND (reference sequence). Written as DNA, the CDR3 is TGTGCCAGTAGAACGGGGTTTAGCACAGATACGCAGTATTTT. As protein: CASRTGFSTDTQYF.

The CDR3 nucleotides are TGTGCCAGCAGCGTAGGACAGGGGGGTTACGAGCAGTACTTC. Amino acid sequence: CASSVGQGGYEQYF. This chain links TRBV5-3 with TRBJ2-7, with 10 bases lining up with TRBD1. TRBV5-3 is treated as an ORF (open reading frame) with a function not yet certain. Trimming removed 8 bases from V and 4 bases from J; junction bases left unmatched: 9. This CDR3 has 14 amino acids.

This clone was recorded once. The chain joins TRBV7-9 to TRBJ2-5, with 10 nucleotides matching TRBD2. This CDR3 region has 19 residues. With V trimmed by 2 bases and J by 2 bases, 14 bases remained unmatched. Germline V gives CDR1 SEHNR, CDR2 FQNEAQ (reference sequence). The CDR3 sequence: CASSLFGLAGVGTQETQYF. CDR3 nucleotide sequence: TGTGCCAGCAGCTTATTCGGTCTAGCGGGAGTCGGAACGCAAGAGACCCAGTACTTC.

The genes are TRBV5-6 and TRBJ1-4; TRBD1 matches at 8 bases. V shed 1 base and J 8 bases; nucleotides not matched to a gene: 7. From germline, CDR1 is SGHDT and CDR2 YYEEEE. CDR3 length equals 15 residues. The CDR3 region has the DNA TGTGCCAGCAGCTTGAGTATACAGGGGGAGGAAAAACTGTTTTTT. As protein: CASSLSIQGEEKLFF.

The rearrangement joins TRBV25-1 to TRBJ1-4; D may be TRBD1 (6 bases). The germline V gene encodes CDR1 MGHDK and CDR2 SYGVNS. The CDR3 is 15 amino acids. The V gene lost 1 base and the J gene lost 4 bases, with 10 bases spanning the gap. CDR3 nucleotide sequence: TGTGCCAGCAGTGAATGGGGCAGGGGTAATGAAAAACTGTTTTTT. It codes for CASSEWGRGNEKLFF.

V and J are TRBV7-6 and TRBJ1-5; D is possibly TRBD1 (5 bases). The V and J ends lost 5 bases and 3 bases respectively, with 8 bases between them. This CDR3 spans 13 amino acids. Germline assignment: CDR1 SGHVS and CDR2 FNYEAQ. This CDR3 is CASSPGSNQPQHF. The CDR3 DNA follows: TGTGCCAGCAGCCCAGGGTCCAATCAGCCCCAGCATTTT.

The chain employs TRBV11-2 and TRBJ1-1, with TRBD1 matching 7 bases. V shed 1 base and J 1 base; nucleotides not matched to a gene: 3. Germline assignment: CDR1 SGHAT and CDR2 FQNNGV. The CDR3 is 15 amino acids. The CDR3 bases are TGTGCCAGCAGCTTAGCGAGGACAGGGAACACTGAAGCTTTCTTT. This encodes CASSLARTGNTEAFF. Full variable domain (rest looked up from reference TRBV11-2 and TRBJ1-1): EAGVAQSPRYKIIEKRQSVAFWCNPISGHATLYWYQQILGQGPKLLIQFQNNGVVDDSQLPKDRFSAERLKGVDSTLKIQPAKLEDSAVYLCASSLARTGNTEAFFGQGTRLTVV.

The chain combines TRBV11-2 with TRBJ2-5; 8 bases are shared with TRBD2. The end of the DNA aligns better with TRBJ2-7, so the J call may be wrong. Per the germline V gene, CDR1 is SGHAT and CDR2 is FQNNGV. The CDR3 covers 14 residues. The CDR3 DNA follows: TGTGCCAGCAGCTTACAGCGGGGGTCCTACGAGCAGTACTTC. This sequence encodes CASSLQRGSYEQYF.

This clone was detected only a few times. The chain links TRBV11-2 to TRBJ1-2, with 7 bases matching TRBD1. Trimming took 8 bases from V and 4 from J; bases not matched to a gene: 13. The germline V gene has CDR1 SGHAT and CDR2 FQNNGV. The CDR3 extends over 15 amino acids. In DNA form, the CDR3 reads TGTGCCAGCGGCCGAGAGGGGGCGCCTGGCTATGGCTACACCTTC. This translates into CASGREGAPGYGYTF.

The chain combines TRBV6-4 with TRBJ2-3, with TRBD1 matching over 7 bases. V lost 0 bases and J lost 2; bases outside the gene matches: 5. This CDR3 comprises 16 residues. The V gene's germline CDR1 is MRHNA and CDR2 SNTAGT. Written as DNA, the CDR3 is TGTGCCAGCAGTGACTCGGGACAGACCCCCACAGATACGCAGTATTTT. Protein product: CASSDSGQTPTDTQYF.

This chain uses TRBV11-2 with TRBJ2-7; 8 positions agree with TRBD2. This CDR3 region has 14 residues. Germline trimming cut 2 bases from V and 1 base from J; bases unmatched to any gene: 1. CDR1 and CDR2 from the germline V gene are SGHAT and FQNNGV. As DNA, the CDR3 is TGTGCCAGCAGCTTACAGCGGGGGTCCTACGAGCAGTACTTC. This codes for CASSLQRGSYEQYF.

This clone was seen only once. The CDR3 bases are TGTGCCAGCAGCCCTGTCGGGGGTAGCAGTTACGAGCAGTACTTC. Encoded protein: CASSPVGGSSYEQYF. The chain recombines TRBV5-6 with TRBJ2-7, with D perhaps TRBD2 (6 bases). Germline V gives CDR1 SGHDT, CDR2 YYEEEE. V was pared by 4 bases and J by 4 bases, with 18 bases between. CDR3 size: 15 residues.

The CDR3 DNA reads as TGTGCCAGTGAGGGGGGAGCCGGCGTGATAGAGCAGTTCTTC. Amino acid sequence: CASEGGAGVIEQFF. This chain links TRBV28 with TRBJ2-1, with D possibly called TRBD1 or TRBD2 (6 bases each). Deletions cut 9 bases from V and 10 bases from J, with 22 bases between. CDR1 is MDHEN and CDR2 is SYDVKM in the germline V gene. CDR3 length: 14 residues.